The 15 T cell receptor beta chains below were found in one sample sequenced in a study of control samples from healthy donors and cancer patients (dated by TCRdb to the early 2020s). Library creation used the immunoSEQ multiplex PCR assay. The table comes from immuneACCESS by way of TCRdb, which keeps in-frame sequences with V and J called. Part of the clones is missing from these tables; in studies checked, under half for an unresolved V gene and the rest for unknown reasons. This sample is represented by about 180,000 clones; 90% to 95% of them were singletons. About 1.4% of the sample is in the top ten clones. Input material: blood. The source of these receptors is a man aged 30 to 39 in good health.

The chain employs TRBV6-2 or TRBV6-3 and TRBJ2-5; D ambiguous. The CDR3 consists of 13 residues. Trimming shortened V by 6 bases and J by 1 base, and 9 bases separated the two germline ends. Germline V gene data show CDR1 as MNHEY and CDR2 as SVGEGT. The DNA of the CDR3 is TGTGCCAGCAGCCCATATCTCCAAGAGACCCAGTACTTC. Amino acids: CASSPYLQETQYF.

The chain couples TRBV5-1 to TRBJ2-1; D remains unclear. The CDR3 extends over 16 amino acids. V lost 1 base and J 5 bases, leaving 16 bases between the germline ends. Germline CDR1 SGHRS, CDR2 YFSETQ. CDR3 loop: CASSLLGFAPDNEQFF. As DNA, the CDR3 is TGCGCCAGCAGCTTGTTAGGGTTCGCCCCCGACAATGAGCAGTTCTTC.

The chain links TRBV6-6 to TRBJ1-6, with D uncertain. Germline CDR1 reads MNHNY; CDR2 reads SVGAGI (reference sequence). The CDR3 is 12 amino acids. With 5 bases removed from V and 5 bases from J, the gap between germline ends came to 4 bases. CDR3 nucleotide sequence: TGTGCCAGCAGTCGGGATAATTCACCCCTCCACTTT. This sequence encodes CASSRDNSPLHF.

The V and J genes are TRBV19 and TRBJ1-5; a weak D match, TRBD1 (5 bases). This CDR3 spans 14 amino acids. Per the germline V gene, CDR1 is LNHDA and CDR2 is SQIVND (reference sequence). V lost 7 bases and J lost 6, with 16 bases in between. CDR3 amino acids: CASTGLPHPQPQHF. Written as DNA, the CDR3 is TGTGCCAGTACAGGGCTCCCCCACCCTCAGCCCCAGCATTTT.

This chain connects TRBV28 to TRBJ1-2, with 11 bases aligning to TRBD1. J gave up 6 bases and V 8 bases, and 2 bases lay outside the gene matches. Germline V gives CDR1 MDHEN, CDR2 SYDVKM. The CDR3 covers 12 residues. The CDR3 region is CASAGQGDGYTF. In DNA form, the CDR3 reads TGTGCCAGCGCGGGACAGGGGGATGGCTACACCTTC.

The chain uses TRBV29-1 and TRBJ1-4; 9 bases are shared with TRBD1. The V and J ends lost 6 bases and 6 bases, in that order; junction bases with no gene match: 5. Germline loops: CDR1 SQVTM, CDR2 ANQGSEA. This CDR3 is built from 13 residues. The CDR3 DNA reads as TGCAGCGTCGGGGACAGGGTTGATGAAAAACTGTTTTTT. This sequence encodes CSVGDRVDEKLFF.

The chain employs TRBV6-1 and TRBJ2-1; no firm D call. The length of the CDR3 is 14 residues. From germline, CDR1 is MNHNS and CDR2 SASEGT. V lost 6 bases to trimming and J lost 9 bases, with 18 bases between them. The DNA of the CDR3 is TGTGCCAGCAGCCCCGACCTTAAGCTCGCTGAGCAGTTCTTC. Translation gives CASSPDLKLAEQFF.

DNA for the CDR3: TGTGCCAGCAGGGGGGGGCCCCCTCAAAATCAGCCCCAGCATTTT. Protein product: CASRGGPPQNQPQHF. This chain connects TRBV6-6 to TRBJ1-5; D perhaps matches TRBD1 (6 bases). This CDR3 is 15 amino acids long. Germline assignment: CDR1 MNHNY and CDR2 SVGAGI (reference sequence). V was trimmed by 6 bases and J by 4 bases, leaving 16 bases between them.

This chain joins TRBV15 and TRBJ2-5; tentatively, D is TRBD1 or TRBD2 (5 bases each). V gave up 6 bases and J gave up 5 bases, with 16 bases separating them. The CDR3 totals 14 residues. Germline V gene data show CDR1 as LNHNV and CDR2 as YYDKDF (reference sequence). The DNA of the CDR3 is TGTGCCACCAGTCGCAGGGTAGAGGGGGAGACCCAGTACTTC. Translation gives CATSRRVEGETQYF.

The gene calls are TRBV15 and TRBJ1-4; D gene uncertain. This CDR3 spans 15 amino acids. The germline CDR1 and CDR2 sequences are LNHNV and YYDKDF (reference sequence). V gave up 0 bases and J gave up 8 bases, with 13 bases separating them. The CDR3 loop is CATSRDMGMGEKLFF. The CDR3 nucleotides read TGTGCCACCAGCAGAGATATGGGCATGGGGGAAAAACTGTTTTTT.

The chain carries TRBV20-1 and TRBJ1-4; TRBD1 is a possible D gene (6 bases). V shed 3 bases and J shed 7 bases, with 12 bases lying between them. This CDR3 is built from 13 residues. The V gene's germline CDR1 is DFQATT and CDR2 SNEGSKA (reference sequence). CDR3 sequence (DNA): TGCAGTGCTAGTCAAAGGGGGGGTGAAAAACTGTTTTTT. Encoded protein: CSASQRGGEKLFF.

To note about this clone: The junction does not match germline at one end; this may be a read error. The J gene is TRBJ1-2, the V gene TRBV19, with D perhaps TRBD1 (5 bases). Per germline, CDR1 LNHDA and CDR2 SQIVND (reference sequence). This CDR3 contains 11 residues. The CDR3 nucleotides are TGTGCCAGTACGGCGGGACGTGGCCACACCTTC. It encodes CASTAGRGHTF.

This chain uses TRBV5-6 with TRBJ1-2; D gene ambiguous. V was trimmed by 2 bases and J by 2 bases, leaving 10 bases between them. The V gene's germline CDR1 is SGHDT and CDR2 YYEEEE. There are 14 residues in the CDR3. The CDR3 reads CASSLVQANYGYTF. The CDR3 nucleotides read TGTGCCAGCAGCTTAGTCCAGGCGAACTATGGCTACACCTTC.

The V gene is TRBV27, the J gene TRBJ2-1; D may correspond to TRBD1 or TRBD2 (5 bases each). The germline CDR1 and CDR2 sequences are MNHEY and SMNVEV (reference sequence). This CDR3 has 12 residues. V dropped 8 bases and J dropped 4 bases, with 9 bases sitting between them. The CDR3 bases are TGTGCCAGCCGGGACGGATACAATGAGCAGTTCTTC. It specifies CASRDGYNEQFF.

This chain uses TRBV5-1 with TRBJ2-1; D is unclear. The CDR3 has 15 residues. Germline V gene lookup returns CDR1 SGHRS and CDR2 YFSETQ. V dropped 2 bases and J dropped 0 bases, with 9 bases sitting between them. The CDR3 protein is CASSLVWSSYNEQFF. The CDR3 DNA sequence: TGCGCCAGCAGCTTAGTCTGGAGCTCCTACAATGAGCAGTTCTTC.